Given below is one T cell receptor (beta chain) in context. The sample originates from a study of T cells in Graves' hyperthyroidism and ophthalmopathy. The germline gives CDR1 ENHRY, CDR2 SYGVKD. There are 14 residues in the CDR3. V shed 3 bases, J shed 4 bases, and the junction held 4 bases outside the gene matches. Amplified TCR beta CDR3 regions derived from RNA transcripts. The TCR CDR3 first-round RT-PCR relied on the HTBI primer set. One entry per CDR3 protein, called by TCRdb with MiXCR from the multiplex PCR reads. Found here are roughly 500,000 distinct CDR3 sequences, more than 45% of them singletons; the top ten hold around 20%.

The sequence was obtained from an adult woman with Graves' disease, either hyperthyroidism or ophthalmopathy (not recorded which). Input material: peripheral blood or thyroid tissue (not recorded which). This chain joins TRBV10-3 and TRBJ1-1; 8 positions agree with TRBD1. DNA of the CDR3: TGTGCCATCAGTGACATGACAGGGGTCACTGAAGCTTTCTTT. Its translation is CAISDMTGVTEAFF.